This T cell receptor (beta chain) emerged from a study of blood T cell repertoires in COVID-19. About the research overall: The analysed material was cDNA or gDNA that came from T cells, B-cell-depleted T cells, or PBMCs.

In Seattle, patients joined the study during active infection and were tracked longitudinally. In the original processing: Scientists estimated how many nucleated cells there were by amplifying reference gene primers. This table comes from immunoSEQ multiplex PCR, and its TCRdb copy is limited to in-frame clones, with some not included. The V and J calls and clone size are taken from that table; D and trimming were inferred from the DNA. Of 100,000 to 150,000 clones in the sample, more than 80% were seen once. CDR1 is LGHNA, CDR2 YSLEER, per germline. CDR3 length: 18 amino acids. The V segment lost 1 base and the J segment 10 bases; nucleotides outside the gene matches: 16.

Input material: peripheral blood. The clonotype was recovered from an elderly woman with COVID-19, enrolled during active disease. V usage is TRBV4-3 and J usage is TRBJ1-6, with 7 bases aligning to TRBD1. CDR3: CASSQALPEQGSSSPLHF. The CDR3 bases are TGCGCCAGCAGCCAAGCCTTGCCCGAACAGGGGTCCTCCTCACCCCTCCACTTT.